The 31 T cell receptor beta chains below all came from one sample that was sequenced in a study of blood T cells in healthy people across ages. A second roughly 7 to 12 cycle PCR used barcoded and J-beta primers. Each CDR3 protein gets one entry after TCRdb re-called the 5' RACE reads with MiXCR. The data show more than 800,000 distinct CDR3 sequences, more than 25% seen once. Sequencing used blood. Receptor source: a woman older than 75 in good health.

Only a few counts were recorded for this clonotype. The chain employs TRBV24-1 and TRBJ2-5; 10 nucleotides match TRBD1. The CDR3 has 17 residues. The germline V gene has CDR1 KGHDR and CDR2 SFDVKD. V trimming: 2 bases; J trimming: 5 bases; junction bases outside the gene matches: 10. For the CDR3, the DNA is TGTGCCACCAGTGATTCGGCCGGGACAGGGGCTTTGGAGACCCAGTACTTC. This translates into CATSDSAGTGALETQYF.

On this clonotype itself: A read error may explain this, as a much larger clone is one base away. The chain uses TRBV5-1 and TRBJ1-2, with 8 bases lining up with TRBD1. CDR1 and CDR2 from the germline V gene are SGHRS and YFSETQ. The CDR3 spans 14 residues. DNA of the CDR3: TGCACCAGCAGCTTGGGGACAGGCTCCTATGGCTACACCTTC. Its translation: CTSSLGTGSYGYTF.

This chain joins TRBV11-2 and TRBJ2-1, with 9 positions matching TRBD1. The CDR3 runs 14 residues. From germline, CDR1 is SGHAT and CDR2 FQNNGV. V trimming: 0 bases; J trimming: 10 bases; junction bases outside the gene matches: 4. This chain's CDR3 is CASSLEYRGREQFF. The CDR3 DNA reads as TGTGCCAGCAGCTTAGAGTACAGGGGGCGAGAGCAGTTCTTC.

The count of this clonotype is one. The junction and the germline gene differ at one end; a read error may be behind it. The V gene is TRBV20-1, the J gene TRBJ1-2; 9 positions agree with TRBD1. Germline assignment: CDR1 DFQATT and CDR2 SNEGSKA (reference sequence). The CDR3 spans 14 residues. CDR3 sequence reads: CSARGTGNNYSYTF. The DNA for the CDR3 is TGCAGTGCCCGCGGGACAGGGAATAACTATAGCTACACCTTC.

This clonotype was seen ten or more times. This chain connects TRBV12-3 or TRBV12-4 to TRBJ1-2; TRBD1 matches at 7 bases. Germline trimming cut 8 bases from V and 4 bases from J; bases unmatched to any gene: 10. CDR3 length: 14 residues. CDR3 sequence reads: CASSNGGTVYGYTF. The CDR3 DNA reads as TGTGCCAGCTCTAATGGCGGGACAGTCTATGGCTACACCTTC.

The CDR3 protein is CASSRLQNQETQYF. The CDR3 DNA follows: TGTGCCAGCAGCCGCCTCCAGAACCAAGAGACCCAGTACTTC. V usage is TRBV6-2 or TRBV6-3 and J usage is TRBJ2-5; D gene uncertain. This CDR3 is 14 amino acids long. Germline values: CDR1 MNHEY, CDR2 SVGEGT. Deletions cut 6 bases from V and 0 bases from J, with 11 bases between.

This chain connects TRBV7-2 to TRBJ2-7, with a possible D match to TRBD1 (6 bases). The J call may be mistaken, given a closer DNA end match to TRBJ2-5. This CDR3 region has 14 residues. CDR1 is SGHTA and CDR2 is FQGNSA in the germline V gene. The CDR3 bases are TGTGCCAGCAGCCCCACAGGGTTAGGGGAGACCCAGTACTTC. Its translation: CASSPTGLGETQYF.

This clonotype was counted ten times or more. This sequence joins TRBV5-5 and TRBJ1-1, with D hard to call. The V end lost 1 base, the J end lost 1 base, and 8 bases lay between the germline ends. This CDR3 has 14 residues. Germline-derived CDR1 and CDR2 are SGHKS and YYEKEE (reference sequence). Here the CDR3 reads CASSLFRANTEAFF. The CDR3 region has the DNA TGTGCCAGCAGCTTGTTCCGGGCGAACACTGAAGCTTTCTTT.

This clonotype was detected only a few times. The chain employs TRBV24-1 and TRBJ2-5, with 10 positions matching TRBD1. This CDR3 is 14 amino acids long. V lost 3 bases to trimming and J lost 5 bases; unmatched junction nucleotides: 2. Per the germline V gene, CDR1 is KGHDR and CDR2 is SFDVKD. The CDR3 is CATSDPGQGETQYF. CDR3 nucleotide sequence: TGTGCCACCAGTGATCCGGGACAGGGGGAGACCCAGTACTTC.

The chain couples TRBV19 to TRBJ2-5, with D unresolved. V was shortened by 3 bases and J by 4 bases, with 9 bases between the two germline ends. The length of the CDR3 is 13 residues. Germline-derived CDR1 and CDR2 are LNHDA and SQIVND (reference sequence). Here the CDR3 reads CASSITRAETQYF. CDR3 coding DNA: TGTGCCAGTAGTATCACAAGGGCAGAGACCCAGTACTTC.

This clonotype came up many times. The chain links TRBV24-1 to TRBJ2-1; 9 nucleotides line up with TRBD1. Germline V gene sequence: CDR1 KGHDR, CDR2 SFDVKD. The CDR3 is 18 residues long. The J segment lost 7 bases and the V segment lost 5 bases, leaving 17 bases of the junction unmatched. The CDR3 nucleotides are TGTGCCACCAGTGGGTGGCGGCCGGGACAGGGAGGGGATAATGAGCAGTTCTTC. This gives the protein CATSGWRPGQGGDNEQFF.

This clonotype was seen at least ten times. The chain has TRBV20-1 and TRBJ1-2, with D perhaps matching TRBD1 (6 bases). CDR1 and CDR2 from the germline V gene are DFQATT and SNEGSKA (reference sequence). The V end was cut by 5 bases, the J end by 8 bases, with 18 bases between. The CDR3 has 13 residues. In DNA, the CDR3 is TGCAGTGCTTTTGGACAGTTGACGAGAGGCTACACCTTC. Its protein is CSAFGQLTRGYTF.

V usage is TRBV12-3 or TRBV12-4 and J usage is TRBJ1-2; a possible D gene is TRBD1 (6 bases). Deletions cut 5 bases from V and 8 bases from J, with 15 bases between. The CDR3 spans 13 residues. The CDR3 protein is CASSRLGAAGYTF. The CDR3 DNA sequence: TGTGCCAGCAGTCGTCTGGGGGCAGCGGGCTACACCTTC.

Remarks on this clonotype: At one end the junction does not follow the germline gene, possibly because of a read error. The V gene is TRBV5-4, the J gene TRBJ2-5; tentatively, D is TRBD2 (6 bases). Germline CDR1 is SGHNT and CDR2 is YYREEE (reference sequence). The CDR3 runs 15 residues. CDR3 nucleotide sequence: TGTACCAGCAGCTCTAACCGGGACTACCAAGAGACCCAGTACTTC. Protein: CTSSSNRDYQETQYF.

The chain employs TRBV5-1 and TRBJ1-3; no firm D call. V was clipped by 2 bases and J by 2 bases, with 5 bases between them. This CDR3 has 13 amino acids. Germline CDR1 reads SGHRS; CDR2 reads YFSETQ. In nucleotides, the CDR3 is TGCGCCAGCAGCTTAAATCCTGGAAACACCATATATTTT. Its protein is CASSLNPGNTIYF. The entire variable domain, with the rest obtained from reference TRBV5-1 and TRBJ1-3, is as follows: KAGVTQTPRYLIKTRGQQVTLSCSPISGHRSVSWYQQTPGQGLQFLFEYFSETQRNKGNFPGRFSGRQFSNSRSEMNVSTLELGDSALYLCASSLNPGNTIYFGEGSWLTVV.

This clonotype came up a few times. The gene calls are TRBV5-4 and TRBJ2-5; D not certain. Trimming shortened V by 0 bases and J by 5 bases, and 11 bases separated the two germline ends. Germline lookup yields CDR1 SGHNT and CDR2 YYREEE (reference sequence). The CDR3 totals 14 residues. CDR3 DNA sequence: TGTGCCAGCAGCTTGGCTGGGGTATCGGAGACCCAGTACTTC. It translates to CASSLAGVSETQYF.

The chain links TRBV3-1 to TRBJ1-1; D is possibly TRBD1 (5 bases). Between the trimmed V and J ends, which lost 6 bases and 0 bases, there was a span of 11 bases. Germline loops: CDR1 LGHDT, CDR2 YNNKEL (reference sequence). The CDR3 runs to 14 residues. The CDR3 region is CASSPWTLNTEAFF. CDR3 in DNA: TGTGCCAGCAGTCCATGGACACTGAACACTGAAGCTTTCTTT.

This clonotype was detected once. The chain is built from TRBV5-8 and TRBJ1-5, with TRBD1 as a possible D gene (5 bases). The germline gives CDR1 SGHTS, CDR2 YDEGEE. The CDR3 has 14 amino acids. V was shortened by 4 bases and J by 4 bases, with 12 bases between the two germline ends. The CDR3 here is CASSVGRPNQPQHF. CDR3 nucleotide sequence: TGTGCCAGCAGCGTGGGACGGCCGAATCAGCCCCAGCATTTT.

The chain has TRBV18 and TRBJ1-1, with TRBD1 matching 7 bases. Trimming took 0 bases from V and 4 from J; bases not matched to a gene: 5. Germline V gene lookup returns CDR1 KGHSH and CDR2 LQKENI. The CDR3 spans 15 residues. For the CDR3, the DNA is TGTGCCAGCTCACCACCGAGCAGGGGGGCCACTGAAGCTTTCTTT. The encoded protein is CASSPPSRGATEAFF.

This clonotype was seen ten or more times. This chain links TRBV6-2 or TRBV6-3 with TRBJ2-7; D remains unclear. Germline V gene data show CDR1 as MNHEY and CDR2 as SVGEGT. The CDR3 runs 16 residues. Trimming cost V 5 bases and J 6 bases, with 23 bases left between them. DNA of the CDR3: TGTGCCAGCAGTACCACATCTGACCCTAAGACTCGCGAGCAGTACTTC. Translation gives CASSTTSDPKTREQYF.

There are many counts of this clonotype. The chain has TRBV9 and TRBJ2-1; 13 positions match TRBD2. J gave up 0 bases and V 3 bases, and 6 bases lay outside the gene matches. CDR1 is SGDLS and CDR2 is YYNGEE in the germline V gene. The CDR3 covers 18 residues. This chain's CDR3 is CASSAGLAGSISYNEQFF. The CDR3 DNA sequence: TGTGCCAGCAGCGCGGGACTAGCGGGATCAATCTCCTACAATGAGCAGTTCTTC.

This clonotype was seen more than once but under ten times. The V and J genes are TRBV6-6 and TRBJ2-1; D gene unclear. The CDR3 extends over 13 amino acids. Trimming stripped 5 bases from V and 4 bases from J, with 9 bases between. CDR1 is MNHNY, CDR2 SVGAGI, per germline (reference sequence). The CDR3 is CASSAGTYNEQFF. As DNA, the CDR3 is TGTGCCAGCAGTGCAGGAACTTACAATGAGCAGTTCTTC.

As to this clonotype: Since a much larger clone is just one base distant, this may be a read error. The rearrangement uses TRBV5-1 and TRBJ2-1, with unresolved D. The germline CDR1 and CDR2 sequences are SGHRS and YFSETQ. Trimming took off 6 bases at V and 6 bases at J, with 13 bases between the two ends. The CDR3 has 13 residues. CDR3 DNA sequence: TGCGCCAGCACCCGGGCGGTAAGCAATGAGCAGTTCTTC. As protein: CASTRAVSNEQFF. Using reference TRBV5-1 and TRBJ2-1 for the parts outside the CDR3, the full variable domain is KAGVTQTPRYLIKTRGQQVTLSCSPISGHRSVSWYQQTPGQGLQFLFEYFSETQRNKGNFPGRFSGRQFSNSRSEMNVSTLELGDSALYLCASTRAVSNEQFFGPGTRLTVL.

This chain joins TRBV7-2 and TRBJ1-4; 7 nucleotides agree with TRBD1. The CDR3 covers 16 residues. Germline V gene data show CDR1 as SGHTA and CDR2 as FQGNSA. V lost 5 bases, J lost 5 bases, and 11 bases stayed unmatched. CDR3 residues: CASSPQMQGGNEKLFF. CDR3 sequence (DNA): TGTGCCAGCAGCCCTCAAATGCAGGGGGGAAATGAAAAACTGTTTTTT. The entire variable domain, with the rest obtained from reference TRBV7-2 and TRBJ1-4, is as follows: GAGVSQSPSNKVTEKGKDVELRCDPISGHTALYWYRQSLGQGLEFLIYFQGNSAPDKSGLPSDRFSAERTGGSVSTLTIQRTQQEDSAVYLCASSPQMQGGNEKLFFGSGTQLSVL.

There are many counts of this clonotype. The chain is built from TRBV20-1 and TRBJ2-5; tentative D call: TRBD1 (5 bases). Germline assignment: CDR1 DFQATT and CDR2 SNEGSKA (reference sequence). V was pared by 2 bases and J by 5 bases, with 9 bases between. The CDR3 loop spans 12 amino acids. Here the CDR3 reads CSARQGSETQYF. CDR3 DNA sequence: TGCAGTGCTAGACAGGGCAGCGAGACCCAGTACTTC.

In the case of this clonotype: This may be a read error, as it is one base from a much larger clone. For the CDR3, the DNA is TGTGCCAGCAGCTGGAGCGGGGACTCCTACAATGAGCAGTACTTC. It codes for CASSWSGDSYNEQYF. V gene TRBV4-2 combines with J gene TRBJ2-1, with 7 bases identical to TRBD2. The end of the DNA fits TRBJ2-7 better, so the J call may be wrong. Germline V gives CDR1 LGHNA, CDR2 YNFKEQ. This CDR3 is built from 15 residues.

In its sample, this clonotype was seen many times. The V gene is TRBV29-1, the J gene TRBJ1-1; TRBD1 agrees at 7 bases. Trimming took 7 bases from V and 1 from J; bases not matched to a gene: 6. This CDR3 has 13 amino acids. CDR1 and CDR2 (germline): SQVTM, ANQGSEA. This chain's CDR3 is CSAQGVRNTEAFF. Written as DNA, the CDR3 is TGCAGCGCGCAGGGGGTGAGGAACACTGAAGCTTTCTTT.

This clonotype has just one count. The V gene is TRBV13, the J gene TRBJ2-5; D remains unclear. The J call may be incorrect, as the DNA end agrees better with TRBJ2-7. The CDR3 is 14 amino acids. Looked up from germline, CDR1 is PRHDT and CDR2 is FYEKMQ (reference sequence). CDR3 protein: CASSLNYGEYEQYF. In DNA form, the CDR3 reads TGTGCCAGCAGCTTAAATTATGGTGAATACGAGCAGTACTTC.

This clonotype was seen many times. V is TRBV7-9 and J is TRBJ1-1; 10 bases match TRBD1. The J segment lost 10 bases and the V segment lost 3 bases, leaving 8 bases of the junction unmatched. CDR3 size: 14 residues. Germline CDR1 SEHNR, CDR2 FQNEAQ (reference sequence). The chain's CDR3 is CASSLATGGRGAFF. The CDR3, as DNA: TGTGCCAGCAGCTTGGCGACAGGGGGCCGGGGAGCTTTCTTT.

This clonotype was recorded many times. The gene calls are TRBV18 and TRBJ2-7; D remains ambiguous. Trimming cost V 1 base and J 3 bases, with 4 bases left between them. CDR1 and CDR2 from the germline V gene are KGHSH and LQKENI. The CDR3 length is 12 residues. As DNA, the CDR3 is TGTGCCAGCTCACCACACAGCTACGAGCAGTACTTC. Translation: CASSPHSYEQYF. Drawing the rest from reference TRBV18 and TRBJ2-7, the complete variable domain is NAGVMQNPRHLVRRRGQEARLRCSPMKGHSHVYWYRQLPEEGLKFMVYLQKENIIDESGMPKERFSAEFPKEGPSILRIQQVVRGDSAAYFCASSPHSYEQYFGPGTRLTVT.

This clonotype has a handful of counts. The chain carries TRBV21-1 and TRBJ1-5; TRBD1, the table's D call, was not compared with the DNA. TRBV21-1 is a pseudogene locus. The CDR3 is made up of 17 amino acids. Written as DNA, the CDR3 is TGTGCAGGTTGGACGGGACAGGAGAATTATAGCAATCAGCCCCAGCATTTT. This codes for CAGWTGQENYSNQPQHF.